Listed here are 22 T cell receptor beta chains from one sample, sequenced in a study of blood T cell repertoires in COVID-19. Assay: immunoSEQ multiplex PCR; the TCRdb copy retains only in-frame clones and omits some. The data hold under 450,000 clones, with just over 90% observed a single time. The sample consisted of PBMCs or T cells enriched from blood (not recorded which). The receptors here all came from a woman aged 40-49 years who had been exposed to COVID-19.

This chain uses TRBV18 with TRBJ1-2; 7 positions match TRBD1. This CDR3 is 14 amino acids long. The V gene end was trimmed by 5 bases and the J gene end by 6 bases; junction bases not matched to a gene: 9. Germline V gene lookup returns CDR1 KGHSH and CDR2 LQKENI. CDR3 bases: TGTGCCAGCTCAACCATCGACAGGGTGGATGGCTACACCTTC. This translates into CASSTIDRVDGYTF.

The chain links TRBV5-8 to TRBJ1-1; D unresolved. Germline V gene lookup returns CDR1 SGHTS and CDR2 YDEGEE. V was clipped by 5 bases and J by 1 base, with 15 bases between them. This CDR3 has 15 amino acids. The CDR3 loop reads CASRLRGQRNTEAFF. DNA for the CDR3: TGTGCCAGCAGGTTGCGAGGCCAGAGGAACACTGAAGCTTTCTTT.

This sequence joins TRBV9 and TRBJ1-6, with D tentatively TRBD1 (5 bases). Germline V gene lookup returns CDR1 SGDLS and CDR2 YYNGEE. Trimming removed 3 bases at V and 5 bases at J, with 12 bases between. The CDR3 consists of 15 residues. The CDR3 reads CASSGPGLDNSPLHF. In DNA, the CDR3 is TGTGCCAGCAGCGGCCCGGGACTAGATAATTCACCCCTCCACTTT.

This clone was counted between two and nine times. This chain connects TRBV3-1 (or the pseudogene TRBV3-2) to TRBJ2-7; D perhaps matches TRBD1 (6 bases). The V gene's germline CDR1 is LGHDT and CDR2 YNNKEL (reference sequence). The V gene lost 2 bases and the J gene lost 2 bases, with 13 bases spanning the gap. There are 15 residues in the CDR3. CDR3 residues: CASSQWVRGPYEQYF. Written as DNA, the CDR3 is TGTGCCAGCAGCCAATGGGTCAGGGGTCCCTACGAGCAGTACTTC.

CDR3 sequence (DNA): TGTGCCAGCAGCGCGTATGGCACTGAAGCTTTCTTT. This encodes CASSAYGTEAFF. The gene calls are TRBV7-3 and TRBJ1-1; D is uncertain. Germline V gene sequence: CDR1 SGHTA, CDR2 FQGTGA. With 5 bases removed from V and 4 bases from J, the gap between germline ends came to 8 bases. The length of the CDR3 is 12 residues.

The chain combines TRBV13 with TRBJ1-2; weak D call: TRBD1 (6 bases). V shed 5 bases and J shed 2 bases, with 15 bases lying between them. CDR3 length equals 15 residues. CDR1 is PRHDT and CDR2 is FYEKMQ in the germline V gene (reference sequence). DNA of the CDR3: TGTGCCAGCAGCCTTGGCGGGGGGCCCAACTATGGCTACACCTTC. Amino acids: CASSLGGGPNYGYTF.

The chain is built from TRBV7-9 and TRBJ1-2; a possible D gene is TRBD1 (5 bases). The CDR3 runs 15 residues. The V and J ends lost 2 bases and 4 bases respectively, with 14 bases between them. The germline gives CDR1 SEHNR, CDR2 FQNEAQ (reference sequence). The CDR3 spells CASSLYEGVGYGYTF. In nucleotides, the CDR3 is TGTGCCAGCAGCTTATATGAAGGGGTAGGCTATGGCTACACCTTC.

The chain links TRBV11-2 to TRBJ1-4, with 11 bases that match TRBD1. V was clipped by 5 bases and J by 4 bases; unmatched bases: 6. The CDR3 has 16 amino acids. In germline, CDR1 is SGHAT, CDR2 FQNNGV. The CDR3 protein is CASSRGQGAFNEKLFF. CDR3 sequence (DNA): TGTGCCAGCAGCCGAGGACAGGGGGCGTTTAATGAAAAACTGTTTTTT.

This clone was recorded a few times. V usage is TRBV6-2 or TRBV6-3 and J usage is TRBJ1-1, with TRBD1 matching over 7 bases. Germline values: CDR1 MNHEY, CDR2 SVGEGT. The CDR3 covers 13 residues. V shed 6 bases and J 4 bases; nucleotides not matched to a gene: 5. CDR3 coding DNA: TGTGCCAGCAGCACGACAGGGTCCACTGAAGCTTTCTTT. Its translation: CASSTTGSTEAFF.

CDR3 sequence (DNA): TGTGCCAGCAGCTTAGGACAGGGGAGAGCTGAAGCTTTCTTT. This encodes CASSLGQGRAEAFF. The chain links TRBV7-2 to TRBJ1-1, with 8 bases aligning to TRBD1. CDR1 and CDR2 (germline): SGHTA, FQGNSA. V was pared by 1 base and J by 6 bases, with 4 bases of the junction left unmatched. The CDR3 runs to 14 residues.

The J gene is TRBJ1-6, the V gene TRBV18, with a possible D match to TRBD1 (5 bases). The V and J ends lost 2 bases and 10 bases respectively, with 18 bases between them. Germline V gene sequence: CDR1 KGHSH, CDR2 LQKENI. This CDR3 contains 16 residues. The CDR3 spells CASSPYRAGSRSPLHF. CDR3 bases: TGTGCCAGCTCACCATATCGTGCAGGGTCCCGCTCACCCCTCCACTTT.

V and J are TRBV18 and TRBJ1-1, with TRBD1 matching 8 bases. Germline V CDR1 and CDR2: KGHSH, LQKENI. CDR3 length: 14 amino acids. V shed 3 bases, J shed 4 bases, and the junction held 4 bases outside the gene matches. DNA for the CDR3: TGTGCCAGCTCACCTTCAACAGGGGGCACTGAAGCTTTCTTT. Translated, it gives CASSPSTGGTEAFF.

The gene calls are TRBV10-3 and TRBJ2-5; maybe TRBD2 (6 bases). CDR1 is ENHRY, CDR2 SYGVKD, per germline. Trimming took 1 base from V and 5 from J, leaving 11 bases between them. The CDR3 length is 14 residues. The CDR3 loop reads CAISELGGRETQYF. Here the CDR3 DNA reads TGTGCCATCAGTGAGTTAGGAGGGAGGGAGACCCAGTACTTC.

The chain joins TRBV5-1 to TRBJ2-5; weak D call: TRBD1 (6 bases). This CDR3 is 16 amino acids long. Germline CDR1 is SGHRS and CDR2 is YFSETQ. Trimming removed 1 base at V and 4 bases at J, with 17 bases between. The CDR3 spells CASSLPSGTPLETQYF. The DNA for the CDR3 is TGCGCCAGCAGCTTGCCCTCCGGGACACCACTAGAGACCCAGTACTTC.

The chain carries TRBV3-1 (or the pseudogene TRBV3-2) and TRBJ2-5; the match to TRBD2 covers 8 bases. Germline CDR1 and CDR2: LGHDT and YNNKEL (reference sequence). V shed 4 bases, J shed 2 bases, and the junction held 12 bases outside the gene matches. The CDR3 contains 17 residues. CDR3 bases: TGTGCCAGCAGCCGCCCCTTCGTGGCGGGGGGACAAGAGACCCAGTACTTC. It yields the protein CASSRPFVAGGQETQYF.

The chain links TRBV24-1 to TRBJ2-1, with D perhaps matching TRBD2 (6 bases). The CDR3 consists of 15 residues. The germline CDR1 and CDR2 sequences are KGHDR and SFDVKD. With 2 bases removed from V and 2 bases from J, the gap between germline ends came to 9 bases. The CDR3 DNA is TGTGCCACCAGTGATTCTGCGGGGCCCTACAATGAGCAGTTCTTC. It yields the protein CATSDSAGPYNEQFF.

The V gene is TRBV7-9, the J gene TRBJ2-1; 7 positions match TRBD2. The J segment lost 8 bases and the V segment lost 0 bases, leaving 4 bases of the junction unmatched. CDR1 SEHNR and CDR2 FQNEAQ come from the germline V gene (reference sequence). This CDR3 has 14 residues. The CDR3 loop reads CASSLAGGPHEQFF. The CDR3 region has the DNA TGTGCCAGCAGCTTAGCGGGAGGGCCACATGAGCAGTTCTTC.

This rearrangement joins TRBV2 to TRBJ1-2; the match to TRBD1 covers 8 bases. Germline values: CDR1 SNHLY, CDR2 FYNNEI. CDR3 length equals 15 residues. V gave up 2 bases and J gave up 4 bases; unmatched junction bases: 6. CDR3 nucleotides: TGTGCCAGCAGTGAATCAGGGGGCCTGGTCTATGGCTACACCTTC. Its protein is CASSESGGLVYGYTF.

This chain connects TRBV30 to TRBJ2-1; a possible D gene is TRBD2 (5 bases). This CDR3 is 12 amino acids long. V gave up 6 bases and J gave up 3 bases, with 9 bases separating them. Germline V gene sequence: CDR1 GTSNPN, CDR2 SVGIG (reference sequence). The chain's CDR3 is CACQRDYNEQFF. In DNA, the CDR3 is TGTGCCTGTCAGAGGGACTACAATGAGCAGTTCTTC.

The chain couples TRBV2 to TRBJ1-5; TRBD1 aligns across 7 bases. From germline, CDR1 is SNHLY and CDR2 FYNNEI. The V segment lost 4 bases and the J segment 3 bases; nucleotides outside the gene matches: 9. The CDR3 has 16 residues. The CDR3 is CASSVDPGTVNQPQHF. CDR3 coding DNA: TGTGCCAGCAGTGTAGATCCCGGGACAGTCAATCAGCCCCAGCATTTT.

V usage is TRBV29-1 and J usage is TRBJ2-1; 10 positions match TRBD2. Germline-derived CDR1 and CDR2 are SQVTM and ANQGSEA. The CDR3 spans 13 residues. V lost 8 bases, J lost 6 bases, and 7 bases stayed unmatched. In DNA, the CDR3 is TGCAGCACCCGGACTAGCGGAAGCAATGAGCAGTTCTTC. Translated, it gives CSTRTSGSNEQFF.

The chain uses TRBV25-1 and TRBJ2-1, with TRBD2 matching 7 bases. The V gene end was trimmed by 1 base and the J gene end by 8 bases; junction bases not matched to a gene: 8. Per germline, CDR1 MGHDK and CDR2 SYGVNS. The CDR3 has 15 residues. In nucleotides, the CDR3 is TGTGCCAGCAGTGAATCGGGCGGGAGACGGGATGAGCAGTTCTTC. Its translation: CASSESGGRRDEQFF.